Here is one T cell receptor beta chain with its context. TCRdb's copy holds only in-frame clones and misses some; the assay was immunoSEQ multiplex PCR. The sample consists of 300,000 to 350,000 clones, around four fifths of them appearing once. This entry is derived from a study of blood T cell repertoires in COVID-19. Study-level background: Spain, Italy and the United States supplied samples that represented acute and convalescent COVID-19.

The CDR3 is 12 amino acids. The germline V gene has CDR1 LGHDT and CDR2 YNNKEL (reference sequence). Trimming cost V 3 bases and J 13 bases, with 12 bases left between them. Sequenced material: peripheral blood. The chain joins TRBV3-1 (or the pseudogene TRBV3-2) to TRBJ2-2; D possibly corresponds to TRBD1 (6 bases). This receptor was taken from a man aged 30 to 45 with active or convalescent COVID-19. The CDR3 loop is CASSHDRSALFF. CDR3 DNA: TGTGCCAGCAGCCATGACAGGTCTGCGCTGTTTTTT.